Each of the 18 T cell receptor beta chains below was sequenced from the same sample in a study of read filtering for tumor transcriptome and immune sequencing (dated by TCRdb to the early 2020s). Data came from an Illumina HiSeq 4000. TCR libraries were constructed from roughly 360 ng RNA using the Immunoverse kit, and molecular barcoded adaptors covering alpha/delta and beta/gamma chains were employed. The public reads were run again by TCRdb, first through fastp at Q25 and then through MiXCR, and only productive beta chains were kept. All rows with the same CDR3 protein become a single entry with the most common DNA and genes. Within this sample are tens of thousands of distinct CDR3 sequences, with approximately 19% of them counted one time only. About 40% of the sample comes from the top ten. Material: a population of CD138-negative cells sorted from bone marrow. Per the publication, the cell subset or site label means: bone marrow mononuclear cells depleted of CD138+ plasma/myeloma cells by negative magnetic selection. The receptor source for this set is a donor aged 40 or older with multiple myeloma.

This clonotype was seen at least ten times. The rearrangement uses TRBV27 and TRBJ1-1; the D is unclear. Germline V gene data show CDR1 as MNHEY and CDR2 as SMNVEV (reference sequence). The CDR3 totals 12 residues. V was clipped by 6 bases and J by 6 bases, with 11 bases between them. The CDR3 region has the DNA TGTGCCAGCAGGAGGGAGGGCGCTGAAGCTTTCTTT. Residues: CASRREGAEAFF.

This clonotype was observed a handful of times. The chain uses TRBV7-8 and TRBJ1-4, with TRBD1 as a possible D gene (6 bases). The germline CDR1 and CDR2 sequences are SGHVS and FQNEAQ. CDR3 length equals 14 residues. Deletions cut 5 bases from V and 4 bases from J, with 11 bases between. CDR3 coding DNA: TGTGCCAGCAGCAGGGACATTAGTAATGAAAAACTGTTTTTT. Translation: CASSRDISNEKLFF.

CDR3 protein: CASTPSPPTSGVRDTQYF. The CDR3 DNA reads as TGTGCCAGCACCCCCTCCCCCCCTACTAGCGGGGTGAGGGATACGCAGTATTTT. The chain employs TRBV7-2 and TRBJ2-3; 10 nucleotides agree with TRBD2. The CDR3 is 18 residues long. Germline V gene lookup returns CDR1 SGHTA and CDR2 FQGNSA. V shed 7 bases and J 6 bases; nucleotides not matched to a gene: 19.

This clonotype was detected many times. The CDR3 nucleotides read TGTGCCAGCAGCGTAGGTCTGGGACTAGCGGGAGAAAACAATGAGCAGTTCTTC. It translates to CASSVGLGLAGENNEQFF. This chain uses TRBV9 with TRBJ2-1, with 14 bases that match TRBD2. The junction had 7 bases not matched to a gene; V was cut back by 0 bases and J by 5 bases. Germline CDR1 SGDLS, CDR2 YYNGEE. The CDR3 runs 18 residues.

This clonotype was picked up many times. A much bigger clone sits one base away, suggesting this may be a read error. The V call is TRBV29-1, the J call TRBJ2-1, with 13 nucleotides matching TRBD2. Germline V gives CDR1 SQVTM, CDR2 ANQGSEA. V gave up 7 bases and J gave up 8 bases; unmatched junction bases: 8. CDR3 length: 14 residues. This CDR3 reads CSALGLAGQDEQFF. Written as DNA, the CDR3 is TGCAGCGCCCTGGGACTAGCGGGACAGGATGAGCAGTTCTTC.

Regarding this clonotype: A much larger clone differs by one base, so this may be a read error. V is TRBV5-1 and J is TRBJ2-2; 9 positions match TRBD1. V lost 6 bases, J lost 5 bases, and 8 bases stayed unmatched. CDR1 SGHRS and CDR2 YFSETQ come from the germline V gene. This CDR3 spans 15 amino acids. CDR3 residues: CASNTADRGTGELFF. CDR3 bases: TGCGCCAGCAACACCGCGGACAGGGGAACCGGGGAGCTGTTTTTT.

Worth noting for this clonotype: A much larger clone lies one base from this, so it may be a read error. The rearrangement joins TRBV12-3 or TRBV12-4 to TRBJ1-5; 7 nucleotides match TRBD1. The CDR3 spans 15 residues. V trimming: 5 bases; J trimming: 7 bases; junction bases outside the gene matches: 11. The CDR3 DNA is TGTGCCAGCAGTCTCCGACCAGGGGGTATCCAGCCCCAGCATTTT. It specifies CASSLRPGGIQPQHF.

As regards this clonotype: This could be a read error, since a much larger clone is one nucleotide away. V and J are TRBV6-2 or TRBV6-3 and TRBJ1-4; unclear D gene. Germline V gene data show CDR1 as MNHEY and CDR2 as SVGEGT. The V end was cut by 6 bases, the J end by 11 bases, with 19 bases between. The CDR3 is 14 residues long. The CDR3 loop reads CASRREDPAGKLFF. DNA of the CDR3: TGTGCCAGCAGAAGGGAAGACCCCGCGGGGAAACTGTTTTTT.

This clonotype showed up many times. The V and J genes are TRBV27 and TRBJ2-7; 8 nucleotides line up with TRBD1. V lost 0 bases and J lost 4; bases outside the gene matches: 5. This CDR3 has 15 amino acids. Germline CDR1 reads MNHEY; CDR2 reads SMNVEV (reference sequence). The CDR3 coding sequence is TGTGCCAGCAGTTTATCGTGGGGACAGGATTACGAGCAGTACTTC. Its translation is CASSLSWGQDYEQYF.

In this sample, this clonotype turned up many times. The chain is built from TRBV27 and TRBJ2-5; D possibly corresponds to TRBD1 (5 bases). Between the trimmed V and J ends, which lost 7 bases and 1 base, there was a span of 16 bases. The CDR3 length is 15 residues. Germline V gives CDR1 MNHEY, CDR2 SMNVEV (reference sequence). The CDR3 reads CASMDPRQTQETQYF. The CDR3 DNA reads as TGTGCCAGCATGGATCCCAGACAGACCCAAGAGACCCAGTACTTC.

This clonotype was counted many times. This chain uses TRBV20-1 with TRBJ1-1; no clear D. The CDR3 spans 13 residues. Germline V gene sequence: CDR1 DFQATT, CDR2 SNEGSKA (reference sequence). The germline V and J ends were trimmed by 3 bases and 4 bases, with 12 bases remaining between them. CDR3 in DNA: TGCAGTGCTAGTGTGCCGTGGGGCACTGAAGCTTTCTTT. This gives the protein CSASVPWGTEAFF.

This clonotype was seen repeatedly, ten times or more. The DNA of the CDR3 is TGTGCCAGCAGTGAAGGAGGGGGCTGGGAGACCCAGTACTTC. It translates to CASSEGGGWETQYF. The V gene is TRBV6-1, the J gene TRBJ2-5; TRBD1 agrees at 7 bases. Germline assignment: CDR1 MNHNS and CDR2 SASEGT. The V segment lost 1 base and the J segment 5 bases; nucleotides outside the gene matches: 4. The CDR3 totals 14 residues.

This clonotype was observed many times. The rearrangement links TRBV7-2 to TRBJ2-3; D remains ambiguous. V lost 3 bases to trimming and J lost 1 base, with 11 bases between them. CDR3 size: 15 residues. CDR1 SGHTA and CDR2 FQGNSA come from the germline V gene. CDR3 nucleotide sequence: TGTGCCAGCAGCTTTGGGATGGTTGGCACAGATACGCAGTATTTT. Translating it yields CASSFGMVGTDTQYF.

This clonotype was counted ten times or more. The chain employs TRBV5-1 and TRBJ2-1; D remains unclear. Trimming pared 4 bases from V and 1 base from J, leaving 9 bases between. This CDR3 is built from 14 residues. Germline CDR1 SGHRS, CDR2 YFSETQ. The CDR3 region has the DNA TGCGCCAGCAGCCCCGGAGCTTCCTACAATGAGCAGTTCTTC. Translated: CASSPGASYNEQFF.

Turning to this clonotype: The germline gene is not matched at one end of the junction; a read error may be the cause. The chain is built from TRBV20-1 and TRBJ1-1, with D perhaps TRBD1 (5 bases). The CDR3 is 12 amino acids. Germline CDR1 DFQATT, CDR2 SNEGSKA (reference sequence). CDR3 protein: CGASREDTEAFF. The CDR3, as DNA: TGCGGTGCTAGCAGGGAAGACACTGAAGCTTTCTTT.

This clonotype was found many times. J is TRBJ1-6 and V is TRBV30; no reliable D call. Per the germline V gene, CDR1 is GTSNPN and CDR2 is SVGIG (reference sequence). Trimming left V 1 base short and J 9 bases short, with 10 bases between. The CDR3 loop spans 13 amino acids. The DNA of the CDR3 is TGTGCCTGGAGTGCGCAGCCGACTTCACCCCTCCACTTT. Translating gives CAWSAQPTSPLHF.

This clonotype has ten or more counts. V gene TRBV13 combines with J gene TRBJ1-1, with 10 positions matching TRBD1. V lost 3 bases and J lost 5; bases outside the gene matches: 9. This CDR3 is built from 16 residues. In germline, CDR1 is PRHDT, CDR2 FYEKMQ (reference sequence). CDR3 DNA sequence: TGTGCCAGCAGCTTTAGGACAGGGGGGGGTAAGACTGAAGCTTTCTTT. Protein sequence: CASSFRTGGGKTEAFF.

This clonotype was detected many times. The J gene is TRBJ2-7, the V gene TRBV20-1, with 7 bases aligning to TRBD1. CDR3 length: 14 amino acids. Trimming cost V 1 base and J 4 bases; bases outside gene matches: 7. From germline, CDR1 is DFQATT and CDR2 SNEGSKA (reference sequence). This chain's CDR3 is CSARVDGTEYEQYF. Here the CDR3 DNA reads TGCAGTGCTAGAGTCGATGGGACAGAGTACGAGCAGTACTTC.